The present entry profiles one T cell receptor beta chain with its context. The target antigen is unknown. The data were taken from a study of OX40 agonist ivuxolimab in advanced cancers. The wider study: Given to patients was ivuxolimab, an agonistic anti-OX40 (CD134) antibody. Participants, approximately 83% male, averaged approximately 56 years of age, ranging from about 23 to 80. General study findings and limits: Low normalized clonal expansion also occurred in some nonresponding patients. Not determined was the antigen specificity of the expanded peripheral T cells.

The assay was immunoSEQ multiplex PCR, and TCRdb's table has in-frame clones only and misses some. In the table there are about 67,000 clones, more than 65% of which are singletons. This TCR was recovered from an adult with an advanced solid tumor such as melanoma, head and neck, liver or kidney cancer. Sample: CD4+ or CD8+ T cells sorted from blood, taken in a trial of the OX40 agonist ivuxolimab.

The chain's CDR3 is CASSEAGQRGPYEQYF. In nucleotides, the CDR3 is TGTGCCAGCAGTGAAGCGGGACAGAGGGGTCCCTACGAGCAGTACTTC. The chain couples TRBV2 to TRBJ2-7; 7 bases agree with TRBD1. The CDR3 spans 16 residues. After removal of 0 bases from V and 2 bases from J, the junction contained 7 bases not matched to a gene. Germline-derived CDR1 and CDR2 are SNHLY and FYNNEI. The variable domain in full, with the rest retrieved from reference TRBV2 and TRBJ2-7, is EPEVTQTPSHQVTQMGQEVILRCVPISNHLYFYWYRQILGQKVEFLVSFYNNEISEKSEIFDDQFSVERPDGSNFTLKIRSTKLEDSAMYFCASSEAGQRGPYEQYFGPGTRLTVT.